The 22 T cell receptor beta chains below come from one sample, sequenced in a study of pediatric ulcerative colitis. During colonoscopy, one to two rectal pinch biopsies were collected. The repertoire was sequenced with immunoSEQ multiplex PCR; TCRdb's copy has only in-frame clones and lacks some. The repertoire holds approximately 13,000 clones, with roughly three quarters as singletons. Sequenced input: gut tissue. These receptors were obtained from a boy under 18 who was a control in a study of pediatric ulcerative colitis.

This clone was recorded once. The chain recombines TRBV7-8 with TRBJ2-5; 7 positions match TRBD2. V lost 5 bases to trimming and J lost 6 bases; unmatched junction nucleotides: 6. Germline assignment: CDR1 SGHVS and CDR2 FQNEAQ. CDR3 length: 13 residues. The CDR3 sequence: CASSPGRGKTQYF. CDR3 nucleotide sequence: TGTGCCAGCAGCCCAGGGCGGGGGAAGACCCAGTACTTC.

V is TRBV2 and J is TRBJ2-1; 9 bases match TRBD2. This CDR3 spans 15 amino acids. Germline V gene lookup returns CDR1 SNHLY and CDR2 FYNNEI. V shed 6 bases, J shed 4 bases, and the junction held 7 bases outside the gene matches. The CDR3 loop is CASSSGTSFYNEQFF. The DNA of the CDR3 is TGTGCCAGCAGCTCCGGGACTAGCTTTTACAATGAGCAGTTCTTC.

This chain links TRBV19 with TRBJ1-2; a weak D match, TRBD1 (6 bases). Germline CDR1 and CDR2: LNHDA and SQIVND (reference sequence). CDR3 size: 13 residues. V was trimmed by 5 bases and J by 4 bases, leaving 11 bases between them. The CDR3 reads CASSVGGPYGYTF. CDR3 nucleotide sequence: TGTGCCAGTAGTGTAGGGGGTCCCTATGGCTACACCTTC.

This clone has just one count. V is TRBV10-3 and J is TRBJ2-7, with D possibly being TRBD1 (6 bases). Germline loops: CDR1 ENHRY, CDR2 SYGVKD. The CDR3 covers 14 residues. The V gene lost 10 bases and the J gene lost 6 bases, with 22 bases spanning the gap. CDR3 in amino acids: CATKPGHSTCEQYF. CDR3 bases: TGTGCCACTAAACCGGGACACTCTACCTGCGAGCAGTACTTC.

The chain has TRBV11-3 and TRBJ2-2; the match to TRBD2 covers 7 bases. From germline, CDR1 is SGHNT and CDR2 YENEEA. CDR3 size: 15 residues. V dropped 1 base and J dropped 7; count of bases not matched to a gene: 6. DNA for the CDR3: TGTGCCAGCAGCTTAGTGAGCGGGAACGGCGGGGAGCTGTTTTTT. Its protein is CASSLVSGNGGELFF.

The chain recombines TRBV19 with TRBJ2-3, with 7 bases fitting TRBD2. J was trimmed by 2 bases and V by 4 bases; bases with no gene match: 3. CDR1 is LNHDA, CDR2 SQIVND, per germline (reference sequence). CDR3 length: 14 amino acids. CDR3 sequence: CASSSGRDTDTQYF. In DNA form, the CDR3 reads TGTGCCAGTAGTAGCGGGAGAGACACAGATACGCAGTATTTT.

The V gene is TRBV27, the J gene TRBJ1-5; D not resolved. Germline V gives CDR1 MNHEY, CDR2 SMNVEV (reference sequence). The CDR3 has 17 amino acids. Trimming took off 0 bases at V and 4 bases at J, with 16 bases between the two ends. The CDR3 here is CASSLSGLGWENQPQHF. The CDR3 DNA reads TGTGCCAGCAGTTTATCGGGTCTCGGATGGGAAAATCAGCCCCAGCATTTT.

The V call is TRBV10-2, the J call TRBJ1-2, with D possibly matching TRBD1 (5 bases). The CDR3 sequence is 13 residues long. V was clipped by 2 bases and J by 4 bases, with 8 bases between them. Germline V lookup: CDR1 WSHSY, CDR2 SAAADI. The CDR3 region is CASSEVGTYGYTF. CDR3 coding DNA: TGCGCCAGCAGTGAGGTGGGGACCTATGGCTACACCTTC.

The chain joins TRBV7-9 to TRBJ1-4; TRBD1 matches 8 bases. Germline V gene data show CDR1 as SEHNR and CDR2 as FQNEAQ (reference sequence). The CDR3 loop spans 15 amino acids. V shed 1 base, J shed 8 bases, and the junction held 6 bases outside the gene matches. CDR3 DNA: TGTGCCAGCAGCTTAGTTCAGGGGGCCGCGGAAAAACTGTTTTTT. Translated: CASSLVQGAAEKLFF.

This clone turned up a few times. This chain uses TRBV18 with TRBJ2-5; unclear D gene. The CDR3 has 15 residues. The germline gives CDR1 KGHSH, CDR2 LQKENI. Trimming took 6 bases from V and 2 from J, leaving 16 bases between them. Here the CDR3 DNA reads TGTGCCAGCTCCCTTCAACGCGGAAAACAAGAGACCCAGTACTTC. It translates to CASSLQRGKQETQYF.

V is TRBV7-3 and J is TRBJ2-3; 11 bases line up with TRBD2. The CDR3 is 17 residues long. Trimming at V came to 5 bases and at J to 2 bases, leaving 9 bases not matched to a gene. Germline CDR1 reads SGHTA; CDR2 reads FQGTGA. In DNA, the CDR3 is TGTGCCAGCAGCCCCCTGGCTAGCGGGAGGACCACAGATACGCAGTATTTT. This translates into CASSPLASGRTTDTQYF.

The chain combines TRBV7-9 with TRBJ2-5; D not certain. The germline CDR1 and CDR2 sequences are SEHNR and FQNEAQ (reference sequence). V lost 2 bases, J lost 0 bases, and 10 bases lay in between. The CDR3 is 15 amino acids. CDR3 in amino acids: CASSLMFGNQETQYF. CDR3 bases: TGTGCCAGCAGCTTAATGTTTGGGAACCAAGAGACCCAGTACTTC.

The J gene is TRBJ2-7, the V gene TRBV30; 7 nucleotides match TRBD1. The CDR3 contains 13 residues. CDR1 is GTSNPN, CDR2 SVGIG, per germline (reference sequence). V was clipped by 4 bases and J by 5 bases; unmatched bases: 8. DNA of the CDR3: TGTGCCTGGACTCGGGACAGTTCCAACGAGCAGTACTTC. It is translated as CAWTRDSSNEQYF.

This chain links TRBV6-4 with TRBJ1-5, with D possibly TRBD1 on 5 matching bases. V was shortened by 7 bases and J by 5 bases, with 15 bases between the two germline ends. CDR3 size: 14 residues. The germline V gene encodes CDR1 MRHNA and CDR2 SNTAGT. Here the CDR3 DNA reads TGTGCCAGCAAGGGACTCCCCACGGATCAGCCCCAGCATTTT. It codes for CASKGLPTDQPQHF.

The rearrangement joins TRBV5-6 to TRBJ1-2; D uncertain. Trimming took 0 bases from V and 7 from J, leaving 10 bases between them. Germline V gene lookup returns CDR1 SGHDT and CDR2 YYEEEE. The CDR3 extends over 13 amino acids. The DNA of the CDR3 is TGTGCCAGCAGCTTGGCTCAATCTTCTGGCTACACCTTC. This encodes CASSLAQSSGYTF. The full variable domain, in which reference TRBV5-6 and TRBJ1-2 provide the parts outside the CDR3, is DAGVTQSPTHLIKTRGQQVTLRCSPKSGHDTVSWYQQALGQGPQFIFQYYEEEERQRGNFPDRFSGHQFPNYSSELNVNALLLGDSALYLCASSLAQSSGYTFGSGTRLTVV.

The V and J genes are TRBV16 and TRBJ1-2; 7 bases fit TRBD1. Germline V gene lookup returns CDR1 KGHSY and CDR2 FQNENV. The CDR3 totals 14 residues. V lost 5 bases to trimming and J lost 8 bases; unmatched junction nucleotides: 11. CDR3 amino acids: CASSYYRGARGYTF. CDR3 DNA sequence: TGTGCCAGCAGCTACTACAGGGGAGCGAGGGGCTACACCTTC.

The rearrangement joins TRBV10-3 to TRBJ2-3; 11 nucleotides align to TRBD2. The germline V gene encodes CDR1 ENHRY and CDR2 SYGVKD. CDR3 length: 15 amino acids. J gave up 5 bases and V 10 bases, and 11 bases lay outside the gene matches. The CDR3 is CATQILAGGGDTQYF. The CDR3 DNA follows: TGTGCCACCCAAATCCTAGCGGGAGGTGGAGATACGCAGTATTTT.

This chain links TRBV5-1 with TRBJ2-7; TRBD2 matches 9 bases. Germline values: CDR1 SGHRS, CDR2 YFSETQ. Trimming took 0 bases from V and 3 from J; bases not matched to a gene: 4. This CDR3 has 15 residues. The CDR3 sequence: CASSLANSGSYEQYF. The CDR3 DNA reads TGCGCCAGCAGCTTGGCGAATAGCGGGAGCTACGAGCAGTACTTC.

This clone was seen a single time. The chain links TRBV19 to TRBJ1-1; 8 bases are shared with TRBD1. The CDR3 has 15 amino acids. Looked up from germline, CDR1 is LNHDA and CDR2 is SQIVND (reference sequence). The J segment lost 4 bases and the V segment lost 1 base, leaving 5 bases of the junction unmatched. The chain's CDR3 is CASSIARQGLTEAFF. The DNA for the CDR3 is TGTGCCAGTAGTATAGCAAGACAGGGGCTCACTGAAGCTTTCTTT.

The chain employs TRBV11-2 and TRBJ1-2; D perhaps matches TRBD1 (5 bases). The CDR3 totals 13 residues. V lost 2 bases and J 8 bases, leaving 12 bases between the germline ends. From germline, CDR1 is SGHAT and CDR2 FQNNGV. DNA for the CDR3: TGTGCCAGCAGCTTACCAGGGAGAGGAGGCTACACCTTC. Translated: CASSLPGRGGYTF.

The CDR3: CASSIVGTGANQPQHF. CDR3 coding DNA: TGTGCCAGTAGTATAGTTGGGACAGGGGCGAATCAGCCCCAGCATTTT. The chain is built from TRBV19 and TRBJ1-5; 10 nucleotides align to TRBD1. CDR3 size: 16 residues. The germline V gene encodes CDR1 LNHDA and CDR2 SQIVND (reference sequence). Trimming at V came to 1 base and at J to 4 bases, leaving 4 bases not matched to a gene.

This clone was seen a single time. This sequence joins TRBV29-1 and TRBJ2-1; D is ambiguous. Between the trimmed V and J ends, which lost 4 bases and 1 base, there was a span of 5 bases. The CDR3 is 12 residues long. Germline CDR1 and CDR2: SQVTM and ANQGSEA. CDR3 sequence reads: CSVVPSYNEQFF. CDR3 nucleotides: TGCAGCGTTGTCCCGTCCTACAATGAGCAGTTCTTC.